This T cell receptor (beta chain) is from a study of OX40 agonist ivuxolimab in advanced cancers. TCRdb's table, derived via immunoSEQ multiplex PCR, lists solely in-frame clones and lacks some. This table holds around 82,000 clones, more than 75% found once. This CDR3 spans 14 amino acids. The V and J ends lost 7 bases and 5 bases, in that order; junction bases with no gene match: 9. Per the germline V gene, CDR1 is ENHRY and CDR2 is SYGVKD. The genes are TRBV10-3 and TRBJ2-5, with 8 nucleotides matching TRBD1. This TCR derives from an adult with an advanced solid tumor such as melanoma, head and neck, liver or kidney cancer. The sequenced sample was CD4+ or CD8+ T cells sorted from blood, obtained in a trial of the OX40 agonist ivuxolimab. The CDR3 DNA is TGTGCCATCACCCCGGGACAGGATGTGGAGACCCAGTACTTC. It translates to CAITPGQDVETQYF.